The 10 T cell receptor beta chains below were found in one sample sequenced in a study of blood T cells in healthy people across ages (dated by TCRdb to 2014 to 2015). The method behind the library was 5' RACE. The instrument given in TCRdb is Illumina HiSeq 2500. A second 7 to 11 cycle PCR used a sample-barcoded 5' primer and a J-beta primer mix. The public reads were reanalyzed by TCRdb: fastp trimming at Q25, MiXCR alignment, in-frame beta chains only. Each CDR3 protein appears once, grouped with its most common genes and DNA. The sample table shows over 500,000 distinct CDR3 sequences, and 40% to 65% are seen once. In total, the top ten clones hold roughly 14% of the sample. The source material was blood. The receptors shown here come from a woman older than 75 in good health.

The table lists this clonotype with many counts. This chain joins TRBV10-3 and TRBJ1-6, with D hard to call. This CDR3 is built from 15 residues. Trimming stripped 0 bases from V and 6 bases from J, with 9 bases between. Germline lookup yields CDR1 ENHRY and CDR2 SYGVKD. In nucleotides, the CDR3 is TGTGCCATCAGTGAGTCGTCGGTAATTAATTCACCCCTCCACTTT. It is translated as CAISESSVINSPLHF.

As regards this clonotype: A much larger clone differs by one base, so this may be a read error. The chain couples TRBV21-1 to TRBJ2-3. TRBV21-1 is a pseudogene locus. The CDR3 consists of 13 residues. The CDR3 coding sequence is TGTGCCAGCAGCAAAGGCGATGGAGATACGCAGTATTTT. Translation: CASSKGDGDTQYF.

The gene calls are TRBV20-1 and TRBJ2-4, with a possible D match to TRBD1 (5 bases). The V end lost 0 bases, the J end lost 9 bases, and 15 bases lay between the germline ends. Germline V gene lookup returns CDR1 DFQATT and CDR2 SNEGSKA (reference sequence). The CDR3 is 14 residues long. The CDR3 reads CSARDQGAPGIQYF. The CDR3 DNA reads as TGCAGTGCTAGAGATCAGGGTGCCCCCGGCATTCAGTACTTC.

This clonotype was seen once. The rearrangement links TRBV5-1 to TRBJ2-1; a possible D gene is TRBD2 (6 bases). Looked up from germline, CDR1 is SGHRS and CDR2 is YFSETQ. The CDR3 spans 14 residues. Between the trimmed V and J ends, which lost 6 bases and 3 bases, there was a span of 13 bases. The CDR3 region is CASTRGTDYNEQFF. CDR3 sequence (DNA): TGCGCCAGCACCCGGGGGACGGACTACAATGAGCAGTTCTTC.

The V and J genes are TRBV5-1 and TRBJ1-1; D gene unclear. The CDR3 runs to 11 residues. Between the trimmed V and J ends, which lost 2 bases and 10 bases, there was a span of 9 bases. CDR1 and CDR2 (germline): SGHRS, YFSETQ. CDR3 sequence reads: CASSLGQGAFF. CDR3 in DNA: TGCGCCAGCAGCTTAGGGCAAGGAGCTTTCTTT.

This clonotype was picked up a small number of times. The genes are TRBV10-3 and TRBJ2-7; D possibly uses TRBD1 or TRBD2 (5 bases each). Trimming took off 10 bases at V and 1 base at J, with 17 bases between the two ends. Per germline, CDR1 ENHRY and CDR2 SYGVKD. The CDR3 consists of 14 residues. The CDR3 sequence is CATTDRGNSYEQYF. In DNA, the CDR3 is TGTGCCACAACCGACCGGGGCAATTCCTACGAGCAGTACTTC.

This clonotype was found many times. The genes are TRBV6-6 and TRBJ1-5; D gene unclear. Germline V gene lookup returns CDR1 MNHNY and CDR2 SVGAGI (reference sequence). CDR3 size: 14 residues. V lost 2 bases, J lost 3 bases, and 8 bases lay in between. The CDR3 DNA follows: TGTGCCAGCAGTTACGCTAGGGACAATCAGCCCCAGCATTTT. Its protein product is CASSYARDNQPQHF.

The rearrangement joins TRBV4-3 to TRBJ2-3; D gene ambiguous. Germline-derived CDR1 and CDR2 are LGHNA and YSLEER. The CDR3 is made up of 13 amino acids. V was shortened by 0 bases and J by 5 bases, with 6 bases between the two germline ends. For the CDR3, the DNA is TGCGCCAGCAGCCAAGATCCGTTAGATACGCAGTATTTT. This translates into CASSQDPLDTQYF.

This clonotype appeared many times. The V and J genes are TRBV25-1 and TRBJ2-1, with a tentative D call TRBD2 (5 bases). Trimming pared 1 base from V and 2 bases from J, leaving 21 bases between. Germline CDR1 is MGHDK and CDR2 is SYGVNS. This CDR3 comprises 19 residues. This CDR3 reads CASSESPLRRRRAYNEQFF. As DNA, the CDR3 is TGTGCCAGCAGTGAATCCCCCCTACGCAGGAGGCGTGCCTACAATGAGCAGTTCTTC.

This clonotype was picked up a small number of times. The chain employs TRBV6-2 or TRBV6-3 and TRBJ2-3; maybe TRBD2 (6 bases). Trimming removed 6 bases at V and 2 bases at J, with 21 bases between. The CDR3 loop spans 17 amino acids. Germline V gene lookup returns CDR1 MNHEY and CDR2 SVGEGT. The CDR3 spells CASSGRGSGLATDTQYF. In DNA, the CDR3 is TGTGCCAGCAGCGGTAGAGGTAGCGGTTTAGCCACAGATACGCAGTATTTT.